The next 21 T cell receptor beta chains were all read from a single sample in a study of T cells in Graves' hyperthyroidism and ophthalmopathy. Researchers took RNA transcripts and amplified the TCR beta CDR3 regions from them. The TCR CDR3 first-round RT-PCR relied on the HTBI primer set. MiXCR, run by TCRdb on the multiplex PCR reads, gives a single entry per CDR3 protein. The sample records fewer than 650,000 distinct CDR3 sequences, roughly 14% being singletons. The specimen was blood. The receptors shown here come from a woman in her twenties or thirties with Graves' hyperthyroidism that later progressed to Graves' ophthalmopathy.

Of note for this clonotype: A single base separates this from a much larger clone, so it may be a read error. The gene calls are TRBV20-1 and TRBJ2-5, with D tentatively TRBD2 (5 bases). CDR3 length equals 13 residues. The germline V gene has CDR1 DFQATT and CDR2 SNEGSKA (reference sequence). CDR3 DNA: TGCAGTGCTGGAGAGCTGGGAGAAGAGACCCAGTACTTC. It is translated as CSAGELGEETQYF.

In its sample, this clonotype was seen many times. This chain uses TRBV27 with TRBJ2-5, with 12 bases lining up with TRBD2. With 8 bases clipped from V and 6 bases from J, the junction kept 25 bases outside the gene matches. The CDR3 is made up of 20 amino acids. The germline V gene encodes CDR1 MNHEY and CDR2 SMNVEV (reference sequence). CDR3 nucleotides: TGTGCCAGCCGTAATGGACCGGACAGGGGCGCTAGCGGGAGGGTGAAGACCCAGTACTTC. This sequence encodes CASRNGPDRGASGRVKTQYF.

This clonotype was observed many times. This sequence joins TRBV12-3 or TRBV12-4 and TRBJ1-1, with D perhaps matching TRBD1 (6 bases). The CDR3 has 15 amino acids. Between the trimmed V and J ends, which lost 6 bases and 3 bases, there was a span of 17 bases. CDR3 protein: CASSLRGGLDTEAFF. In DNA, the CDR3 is TGTGCCAGCAGCCTTAGAGGGGGGTTGGACACTGAAGCTTTCTTT.

Here the CDR3 DNA reads TGTGCCAGCAGCCGAGCTCTACGTTTCTCCTACAATGAGCAGTTCTTC. It codes for CASSRALRFSYNEQFF. The V and J genes are TRBV11-2 and TRBJ2-1; D not certain. CDR3 length: 16 residues. V was trimmed by 5 bases and J by 0 bases, leaving 14 bases between them. From germline, CDR1 is SGHAT and CDR2 FQNNGV.

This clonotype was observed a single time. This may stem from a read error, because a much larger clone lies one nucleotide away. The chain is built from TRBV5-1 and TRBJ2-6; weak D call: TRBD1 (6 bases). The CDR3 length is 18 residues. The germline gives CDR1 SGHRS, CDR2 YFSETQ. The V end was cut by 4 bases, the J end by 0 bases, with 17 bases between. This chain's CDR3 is CASSTDRIGVSGANVLTF. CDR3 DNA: TGCGCCAGCAGCACCGACAGGATCGGAGTCTCTGGGGCCAACGTCCTGACTTTC.

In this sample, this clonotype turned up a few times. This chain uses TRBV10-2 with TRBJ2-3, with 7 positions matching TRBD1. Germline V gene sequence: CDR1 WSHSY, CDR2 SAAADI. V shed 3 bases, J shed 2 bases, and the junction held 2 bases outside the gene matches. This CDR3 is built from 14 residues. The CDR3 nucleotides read TGCGCCAGCAGTGAACAGGGGAACACAGATACGCAGTATTTT. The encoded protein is CASSEQGNTDTQYF.

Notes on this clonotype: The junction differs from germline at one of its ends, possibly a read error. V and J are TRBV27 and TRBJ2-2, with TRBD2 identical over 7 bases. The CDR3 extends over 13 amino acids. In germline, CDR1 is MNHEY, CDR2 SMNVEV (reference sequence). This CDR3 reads CANSFGGTGELFF. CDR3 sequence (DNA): TGTGCCAACAGTTTCGGGGGGACCGGGGAGCTGTTTTTT.

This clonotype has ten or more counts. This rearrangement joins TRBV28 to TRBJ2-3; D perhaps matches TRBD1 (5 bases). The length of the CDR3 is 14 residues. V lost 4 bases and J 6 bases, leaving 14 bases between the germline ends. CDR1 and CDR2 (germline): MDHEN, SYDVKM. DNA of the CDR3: TGTGCCAGCAGTTATTCAGGGCCATCGGATACGCAGTATTTT. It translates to CASSYSGPSDTQYF.

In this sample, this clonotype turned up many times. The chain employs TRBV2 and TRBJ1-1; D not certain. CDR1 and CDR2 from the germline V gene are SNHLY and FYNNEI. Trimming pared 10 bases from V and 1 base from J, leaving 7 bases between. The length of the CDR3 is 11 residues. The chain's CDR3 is CATTPNTEAFF. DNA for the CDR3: TGTGCCACCACACCGAACACTGAAGCTTTCTTT.

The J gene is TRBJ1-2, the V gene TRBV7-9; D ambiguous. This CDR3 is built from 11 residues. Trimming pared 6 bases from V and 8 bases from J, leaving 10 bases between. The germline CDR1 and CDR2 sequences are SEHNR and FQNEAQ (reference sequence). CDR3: CASRGSRGYTF. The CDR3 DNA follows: TGTGCCAGCAGGGGGTCGAGGGGCTACACCTTC.

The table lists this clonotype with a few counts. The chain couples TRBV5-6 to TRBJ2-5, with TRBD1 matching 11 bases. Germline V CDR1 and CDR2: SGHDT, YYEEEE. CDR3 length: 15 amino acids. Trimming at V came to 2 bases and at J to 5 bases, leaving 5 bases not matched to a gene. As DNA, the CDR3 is TGTGCCAGCAGCTTCGGACAGGGGGCGGGGGAGACCCAGTACTTC. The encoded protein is CASSFGQGAGETQYF. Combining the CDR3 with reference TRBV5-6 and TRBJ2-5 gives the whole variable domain DAGVTQSPTHLIKTRGQQVTLRCSPKSGHDTVSWYQQALGQGPQFIFQYYEEEERQRGNFPDRFSGHQFPNYSSELNVNALLLGDSALYLCASSFGQGAGETQYFGPGTRLLVL.

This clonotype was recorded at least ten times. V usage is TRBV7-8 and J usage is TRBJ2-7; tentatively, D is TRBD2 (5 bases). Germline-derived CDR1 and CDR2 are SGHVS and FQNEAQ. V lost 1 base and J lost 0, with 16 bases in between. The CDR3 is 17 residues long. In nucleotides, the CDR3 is TGTGCCAGCAGCTTAGGGATCCTAGCTCAGAGCTCCTACGAGCAGTACTTC. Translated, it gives CASSLGILAQSSYEQYF.

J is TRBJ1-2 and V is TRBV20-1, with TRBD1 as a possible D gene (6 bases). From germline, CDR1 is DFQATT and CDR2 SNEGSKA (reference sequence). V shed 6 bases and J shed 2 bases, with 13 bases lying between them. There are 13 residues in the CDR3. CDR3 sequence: CSARETGNYGYTF. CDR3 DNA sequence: TGCAGTGCCAGGGAAACAGGGAACTATGGCTACACCTTC.

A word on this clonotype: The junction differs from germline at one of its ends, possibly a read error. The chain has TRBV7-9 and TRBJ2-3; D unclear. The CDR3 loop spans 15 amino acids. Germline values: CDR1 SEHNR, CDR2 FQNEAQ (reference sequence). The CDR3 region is CASSSGPLSTDTRYF. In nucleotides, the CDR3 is TGTGCCAGCAGCTCTGGGCCCCTTAGCACAGATACGCGGTATTTT. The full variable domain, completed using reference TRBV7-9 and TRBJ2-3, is DTGVSQNPRHKITKRGQNVTFRCDPISEHNRLYWYRQTLGQGPEFLTYFQNEAQLEKSRLLSDRFSAERPKGSFSTLEIQRTEQGDSAMYLCASSSGPLSTDTRYFGPGTRLTVL.

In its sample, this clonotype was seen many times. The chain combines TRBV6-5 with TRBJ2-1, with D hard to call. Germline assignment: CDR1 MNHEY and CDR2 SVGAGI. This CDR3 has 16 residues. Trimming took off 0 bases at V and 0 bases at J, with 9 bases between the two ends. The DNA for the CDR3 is TGTGCCAGCAGTTACTCAGGCGCGAGCTCCTACAATGAGCAGTTCTTC. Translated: CASSYSGASSYNEQFF.

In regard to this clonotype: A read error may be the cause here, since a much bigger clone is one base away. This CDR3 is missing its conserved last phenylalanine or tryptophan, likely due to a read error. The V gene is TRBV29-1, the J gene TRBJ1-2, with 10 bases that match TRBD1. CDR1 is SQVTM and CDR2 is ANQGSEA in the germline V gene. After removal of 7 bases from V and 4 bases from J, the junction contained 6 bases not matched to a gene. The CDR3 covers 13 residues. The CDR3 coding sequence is TGCAGCGCCACCGGGACAGGGGCCTATGGCTACACCCTC. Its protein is CSATGTGAYGYTL.

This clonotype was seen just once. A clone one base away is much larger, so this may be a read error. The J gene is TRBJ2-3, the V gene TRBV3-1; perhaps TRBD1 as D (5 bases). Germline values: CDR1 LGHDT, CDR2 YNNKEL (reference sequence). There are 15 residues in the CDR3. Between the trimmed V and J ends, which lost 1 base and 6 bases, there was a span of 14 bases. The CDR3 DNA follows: TGTGCCAGCAGCCAAGTCGACAGCTTTACGGATACGCAGTATTTT. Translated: CASSQVDSFTDTQYF.

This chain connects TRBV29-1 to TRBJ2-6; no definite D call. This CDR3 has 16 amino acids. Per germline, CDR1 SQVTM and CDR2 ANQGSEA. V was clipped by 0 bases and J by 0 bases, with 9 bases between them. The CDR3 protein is CSVEDFWGSGANVLTF. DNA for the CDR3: TGCAGCGTTGAAGATTTTTGGGGCTCTGGGGCCAACGTCCTGACTTTC.

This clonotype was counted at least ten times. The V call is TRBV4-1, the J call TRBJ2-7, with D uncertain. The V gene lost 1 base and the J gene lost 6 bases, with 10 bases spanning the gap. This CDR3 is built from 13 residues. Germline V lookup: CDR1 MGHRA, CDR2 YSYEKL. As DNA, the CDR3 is TGCGCCAGCAGCCAAGTATCAGCTTCCGAGCAGTACTTC. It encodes CASSQVSASEQYF.

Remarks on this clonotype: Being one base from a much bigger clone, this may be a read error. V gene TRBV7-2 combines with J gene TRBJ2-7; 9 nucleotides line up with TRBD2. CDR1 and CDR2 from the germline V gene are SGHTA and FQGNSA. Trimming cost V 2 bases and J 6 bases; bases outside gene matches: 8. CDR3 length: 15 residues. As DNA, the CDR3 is TGTGCCAGCAGCTTATCGGGGACTAGCACGAGCGAGCAGTACTTC. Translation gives CASSLSGTSTSEQYF.

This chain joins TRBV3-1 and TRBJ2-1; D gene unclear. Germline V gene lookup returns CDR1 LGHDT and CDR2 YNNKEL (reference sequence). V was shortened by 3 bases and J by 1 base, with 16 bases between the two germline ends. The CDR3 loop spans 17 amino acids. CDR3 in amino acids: CASSQGDIRSSYNEQFF. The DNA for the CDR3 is TGTGCCAGCAGCCAGGGCGACATTAGGTCTTCCTACAATGAGCAGTTCTTC.